These T cell receptor beta chains were read from a single sample in a study of neoadjuvant nivolumab and ipilimumab in lung cancer. Generated by immunoSEQ multiplex PCR, the TCRdb table keeps only in-frame clones and is missing some. The table shows fewer than 40,000 clones, with approximately 89% occurring only once. This specimen was peripheral blood, taken before neoadjuvant nivolumab, alone or with ipilimumab. The receptors here all came from an adult with non-small cell lung cancer. The CDR3 runs from the conserved cysteine through the conserved F or W. The D gene is left open where the match is weak. Clone sizes are given selectively: once, few, many, or a class where the clone is expanded.

16	.	TRBD1	TRBV9	TRBJ2-2	CASSARDRGSTGELFF	TGTGCCAGCAGCGCTCGGGACAGGGGAAGCACCGGGGAGCTGTTTTTT
15	.	.	TRBV11-2	TRBJ2-3	CASSLNTGGPDTQYF	TGTGCCAGCAGCTTAAATACCGGGGGCCCAGATACGCAGTATTTT
16	once	TRBD2	TRBV7-8	TRBJ2-1	CASKSLAGRPYNEQFF	TGTGCCAGCAAATCGCTAGCGGGGCGACCCTACAATGAGCAGTTCTTC
15	.	.	TRBV5-1	TRBJ2-1	CASSLRGVIPNEQFF	TGCGCCAGCAGCTTGAGAGGGGTCATACCCAATGAGCAGTTCTTC
14	once	.	TRBV19	TRBJ1-1	CASSTGQRDTEAFF	TGTGCCAGTAGTACGGGGCAAAGGGATACTGAAGCTTTCTTT
13	.	TRBD1	TRBV6-1	TRBJ2-1	CASNQGAYNEQFF	TGTGCCAGCAACCAGGGGGCTTACAATGAGCAGTTCTTC
15	once	TRBD2	TRBV5-1	TRBJ2-7	CASSLREGRSYEQYF	TGCGCCAGCAGCTTGAGGGAGGGGCGTTCCTACGAGCAGTACTTC
13	.	.	TRBV6-5	TRBJ1-2	CASSPSTQHGYTF	TGTGCCAGCAGTCCCTCGACCCAGCACGGCTACACCTTC
15	.	TRBD1	TRBV7-8	TRBJ2-7	CASSLDRGRIYEQYF	TGTGCCAGCAGCTTAGACAGGGGACGGATCTACGAGCAGTACTTC
15	.	.	TRBV7-2	TRBJ2-5	CASSSGGGFQETQYF	TGTGCCAGCAGCTCTGGCGGGGGCTTCCAAGAGACCCAGTACTTC
14	.	.	TRBV6-1	TRBJ2-1	CASSDTASNREQFF	TGTGCCAGCAGTGATACCGCTAGCAATCGTGAGCAGTTCTTC
16	.	.	TRBV7-6	TRBJ2-1	CASSLRNGVNHNEQFF	TGTGCCAGCAGCTTAAGGAACGGGGTTAATCACAATGAGCAGTTCTTC
15	.	TRBD1	TRBV7-2	TRBJ2-3	CASRHGQGDSDTQYF	TGTGCCAGCAGGCACGGACAGGGGGACTCAGATACGCAGTATTTT
15	.	.	TRBV4-2	TRBJ2-1	CASSQAIGRYNEQFF	TGTGCCAGCAGCCAAGCAATAGGTAGATACAATGAGCAGTTCTTC
15	few	.	TRBV11-2	TRBJ1-1	CASSPSSRRNTEAFF	TGTGCCAGCAGCCCTTCATCGCGAAGAAACACTGAAGCTTTCTTT
11	once	.	TRBV30	TRBJ1-1	CAWRQNTEAFF	TGTGCCTGGAGGCAGAACACTGAAGCTTTCTTT
13	.	.	TRBV6-5	TRBJ2-7	CASSYHPTYEQYF	TGTGCCAGCAGTTATCACCCGACCTACGAGCAGTACTTC
12	.	TRBD1	TRBV29-1	TRBJ1-1	CSVETGKTEAFF	TGCAGCGTTGAGACAGGGAAGACTGAAGCTTTCTTT
16	.	TRBD1	TRBV7-3	TRBJ1-5	CASSLQRGTGHQPQHF	TGTGCCAGCAGCCTTCAACGCGGGACAGGGCATCAGCCCCAGCATTTT
15	.	.	TRBV6-6	TRBJ1-2	CASSYSAGVNYGYTF	TGTGCCAGCAGTTACTCGGCAGGGGTTAACTATGGCTACACCTTC
14	few	TRBD1	TRBV5-1	TRBJ2-5	CASSLTGERETQYF	TGCGCCAGCAGCTTGACAGGGGAGAGGGAGACCCAGTACTTC
16	.	.	TRBV5-4	TRBJ2-2	CASSSVVGEWTGELFF	TGTGCCAGCAGCTCAGTCGTGGGGGAGTGGACCGGGGAGCTGTTTTTT
14	.	.	TRBV7-8	TRBJ2-7	CASRGGRFTYEQYF	TGTGCCAGCAGAGGGGGACGCTTTACCTACGAGCAGTACTTC
14	.	TRBD1	TRBV18	TRBJ2-3	CASSIGQGADTQYF	TGTGCCAGCTCGATTGGACAGGGGGCGGATACGCAGTATTTT
13	.	.	TRBV5-5	TRBJ1-2	CASSLGSNYGYTF	TGTGCCAGCAGCTTGGGGTCTAACTATGGCTACACCTTC
14	.	.	TRBV7-9	TRBJ2-4	CASSPLGPKNIQYF	TGTGCCAGCAGCCCCCTCGGGCCCAAAAACATTCAGTACTTC
14	.	TRBD2	TRBV7-9	TRBJ2-5	CASSYTSGSETQYF	TGTGCCAGCAGCTATACTAGCGGGAGTGAGACCCAGTACTTC
14	.	.	TRBV5-3	TRBJ1-5	CARKGGPNNQPQHF	TGTGCCAGAAAGGGGGGACCGAACAATCAGCCCCAGCATTTT